Here is one TCR beta chain with its context. Its antigen is undetermined. This record belongs to a study of cytomegalovirus exposure and HLA in healthy donors. PCR was performed using 60 Vbeta and 13 Jbeta primers. Repertoires were generated with immunoSEQ multiplex PCR, while TCRdb's copy carries only in-frame clones and drops some. In the table there are 100,000 to 150,000 clones, 74% of which are singletons. Whole-study results and caveats: Later analysis showed TCR association rates varying by HLA locus, highest for DRB1 and lowest for HLA-C. Among CMV-associated TCR beta chains, most appeared HLA-restricted in a later analysis. Listed as cytomegalovirus-associated were 150 to 200 TCR beta chains.

Each of the donors was a healthy bone marrow donor. This CDR3 is built from 15 residues. Germline CDR1 is SGHNT and CDR2 is YYREEE (reference sequence). V lost 4 bases to trimming and J lost 7 bases, with 17 bases between them. The chain uses TRBV5-4 and TRBJ2-2, with D hard to call. This sequence originates from a woman aged 45 to 65 in good health and CMV-seropositive. The specimen sequenced was PBMCs. CDR3 in amino acids: CASSTASYGGGELFF. In DNA form, the CDR3 reads TGTGCCAGCAGCACGGCCTCGTACGGCGGCGGGGAGCTGTTTTTT. The entire variable domain, with the rest obtained from reference TRBV5-4 and TRBJ2-2, is as follows: ETGVTQSPTHLIKTRGQQVTLRCSSQSGHNTVSWYQQALGQGPQFIFQYYREEENGRGNFPPRFSGLQFPNYSSELNVNALELDDSALYLCASSTASYGGGELFFGEGSRLTVL.